Listed below are T cell receptor beta chains from one sample, sequenced in a study of neurological immune-mediated disorders. TCRdb reprocessed the 5' RACE reads via MiXCR and lists one record per CDR3 protein. The data hold some 48,000 distinct CDR3 sequences, with around 5.8% observed a single time. The sequenced sample consisted of CD4+ T cells from blood. Source of these receptors: a woman in her late teens or twenties with multiple sclerosis. Both conserved end residues are part of each CDR3. The order of the fields is CDR3 length, clone size, V gene, D gene, J gene, CDR3 DNA, CDR3 protein. D genes are given only for firm matches. Not all rows give a size; the values are once, few, many and, for expanded clones, a class.

>18|many|TRBV20-1|TRBD2|TRBJ2-1
TGCAGTGCTAGAGATCGGGCTAGCGGGGGATTCAACGACAATGAGCAGTTCTTC
CSARDRASGGFNDNEQFF
>14|many|TRBV5-1|TRBD2|TRBJ2-1
TGCGCCAGCAGCCCCGGGACTAGCCACAATGAGCAGTTCTTC
CASSPGTSHNEQFF
>17|many|TRBV5-1|NA|TRBJ1-2
TGCGCCAGCAGCCTGAAAAGCATGAGCGGGGAGCCGGGGGTTCAGGACTTC
CASSLKSMSGEPGVQDF
>14|many|TRBV6-5|TRBD1|TRBJ2-3
TGTGCCAGCAGTCGACAGGGATTCACAGATACGCAGTATTTT
CASSRQGFTDTQYF
>15|few|TRBV3-1|TRBD1|TRBJ1-2
TGTGCCAGCAGCCGCCGGACAGGGCAGGGTGCTGGCTACACCTTC
CASSRRTGQGAGYTF
>16|many|TRBV5-4|NA|TRBJ1-4
TGTGCCAGCAGCTTGGCCCCGACTGGACCAGCCGAAAAACTGTTTTTT
CASSLAPTGPAEKLFF
>13|many|TRBV20-1|NA|TRBJ1-2
TGCAGTGCTAGTCGCCAGGGTGACTATGGCTACACCTTC
CSASRQGDYGYTF
>11|many|TRBV29-1|NA|TRBJ2-5
TGCAGCGTTGAGGCGCGGGAGACCCAGTACTTC
CSVEARETQYF
>15|many|TRBV3-1|NA|TRBJ2-6
TGTGTCAGCAGCCTCTCGGGGGCTGGGGCCAACGTCCTGACTTTC
CVSSLSGAGANVLTF
>15|many|TRBV7-2|NA|TRBJ1-3
TGTGCCAGCAGCTCCCAGGGCTTCTCTGGAAACACCATATATTTT
CASSSQGFSGNTIYF
>13|many|TRBV12-3/TRBV12-4|NA|TRBJ1-3
TGTGCCAGCAGTTTACAGGGGGGAAACACCATATATTTT
CASSLQGGNTIYF
>15|many|TRBV12-3/TRBV12-4|TRBD2|TRBJ2-1
TGTGCCAGCAGTGGCGGGACTAGCAGATACAATGAGCAGTTCTTC
CASSGGTSRYNEQFF
>15|many|TRBV20-1|TRBD1|TRBJ2-2
TGCAGTGCTTACTCGACAGGGGGGAACACCGGGGAGCTGTTTTTT
CSAYSTGGNTGELFF
>15|many|TRBV5-5|NA|TRBJ2-1
TGTGCCAGCAGCTACCCGACAGCGATTCCCAATGAGCAGTTCTTC
CASSYPTAIPNEQFF
>13|few|TRBV20-1|NA|TRBJ1-1
TGCAGTGCTAGAGATTACAGGGACACTGAAGCTTTCTTT
CSARDYRDTEAFF
>18|many|TRBV7-3|NA|TRBJ2-3
TGTGCCAGCAGCTCCCCGCGTGGGGGGCGTCAGAACACAGATACGCAGTATTTT
CASSSPRGGRQNTDTQYF
>13|many|TRBV4-1|NA|TRBJ1-6
TGCGCCAGCAGCCAAGAGGGTCGGGGACCCCTCCACTTT
CASSQEGRGPLHF
>17|many|TRBV5-6|NA|TRBJ2-6
TGTGCCAGCAGCTTTGAGGCGATTTCCTCTGGGGCCAACGTCCTGACTTTC
CASSFEAISSGANVLTF
>14|NA|TRBV24-1|NA|TRBJ1-2
TGTGCCACCAGTGCCCCCAAGCAAGAATATGGCTACACCTTC
CATSAPKQEYGYTF
>13|many|TRBV18|TRBD1|TRBJ1-1
TGTGCCAGCTCAGCCGACAGGGCGGCTGAAGCTTTCTTT
CASSADRAAEAFF
>14|many|TRBV5-1|NA|TRBJ2-3
TGCGCCAGCAGCTTGTCTGGTGGCACAGATACGCAGTATTTT
CASSLSGGTDTQYF
>17|many|TRBV9|TRBD1|TRBJ1-4
TGTGCCAGCAGCGACCGGGACAGGGGGCAACTTGCGGAAAAACTGTTTTTT
CASSDRDRGQLAEKLFF
>14|many|TRBV20-1|NA|TRBJ2-2
TGCAGTGCACTCCCGGGACAGAACACCGGGGAGCTGTTTTTT
CSALPGQNTGELFF
>17|many|TRBV20-1|NA|TRBJ2-2
TGCAGTGCTAGGCCGAGAGGCGGGATTGCGAACACCGGGGAGCTGTTTTTT
CSARPRGGIANTGELFF
>13|few|TRBV19|NA|TRBJ2-1
TGTGCCATACAAGGGGGACGCTACAATGAGCAGTTCTTC
CAIQGGRYNEQFF
>14|many|TRBV6-1|NA|TRBJ2-3
TGTGCCAGCAGTGGTTGGGGGGCGACAGATACGCAGTATTTT
CASSGWGATDTQYF
>15|many|TRBV5-1|NA|TRBJ1-1
TGCGCCAGCAGCAAAGACAGAATCGCGAACACTGAAGCTTTCTTT
CASSKDRIANTEAFF
>14|NA|TRBV5-4|NA|TRBJ1-1
TGTGCCAGCAGCTTGGTTGGGAGGAACACTGAAGCTTTCTTT
CASSLVGRNTEAFF
>13|many|TRBV12-3/TRBV12-4|TRBD1|TRBJ1-2
TGTGCCAGCGGCCCCAGGGGGGGTTTTGGCTACACCTTC
CASGPRGGFGYTF
>14|NA|TRBV5-1|NA|TRBJ1-4
TGCGCCAGCAGCTTGGAGGGCTCGGCTGAAAAACTGTTTTTT
CASSLEGSAEKLFF
>14|many|TRBV11-1|NA|TRBJ2-2
TGTGCCAGCAGCCAACTACGGGTTGGAGGGGAGCTGTTTTTT
CASSQLRVGGELFF
>18|many|TRBV19|NA|TRBJ1-5
TGTGCCAGTAGTATTCGGGTTATATCGCAGTATAGCAATCAGCCCCAGCATTTT
CASSIRVISQYSNQPQHF
>13|many|TRBV28|NA|TRBJ1-2
TGTGCCAGCAACTTCGGGGCAATCTATGGCTACACCTTC
CASNFGAIYGYTF
>15|many|TRBV5-6|NA|TRBJ1-3
TGTGCCAGCAGCCACCGGCGACTCTCTGGAAACACCATATATTTT
CASSHRRLSGNTIYF
>15|NA|TRBV6-1|NA|TRBJ2-1
TGTGCCAGCAGTCCCGGATACCAATCCTACAATGAGCAGTTCTTC
CASSPGYQSYNEQFF
>14|NA|TRBV12-3/TRBV12-4|TRBD2|TRBJ2-1
TGTGCCAGCAGGTCGAGCGGGACTAGTGCTTTCCGGTTCTTC
CASRSSGTSAFRFF
>13|many|TRBV20-1|NA|TRBJ2-5
TGCAGTGCTAGATCGACCGGGGAAGAGACCCAGTACTTC
CSARSTGEETQYF
>11|many|TRBV29-1|NA|TRBJ2-1
TGCAGCGTTGAAGGTATGACTGAGCAGTTCTTC
CSVEGMTEQFF
>16|many|TRBV12-3/TRBV12-4|TRBD2|TRBJ2-3
TGTGCCAGCACCCAGGGAGCGGGGGGCCAGGGAGATACGCAGTATTTT
CASTQGAGGQGDTQYF
>13|few|TRBV6-5|NA|TRBJ2-7
TGTGCCAGCAGTTACAGGGAAAACTACGAGCAGTACTTC
CASSYRENYEQYF
>17|many|TRBV12-3/TRBV12-4|TRBD2|TRBJ2-2
TGTGCCAGCAGTACTACTAGCGGGAGACGAGGACCCGGGGAGCTGTTTTTT
CASSTTSGRRGPGELFF
>16|many|TRBV5-1|TRBD1|TRBJ2-5
TGCGCCAGCAGCCCGGGACAGGGGCCATCTGAAGAGACCCAGTACTTC
CASSPGQGPSEETQYF
>13|many|TRBV27|NA|TRBJ1-3
TGTGCCAGCAGTTCCCTCCAGGGAAACACCATATATTTT
CASSSLQGNTIYF
>15|medium-sized|TRBV2|NA|TRBJ2-4
TGTGCCAGCAGTGAAGCGGACTTAGCCAAAAACATTCAGTACTTC
CASSEADLAKNIQYF
>16|many|TRBV10-3|TRBD2|TRBJ2-1
TGTGCCACCCGAAGAAGCGGGGGGCAAGTGGACATTGAGCAGTTCTTC
CATRRSGGQVDIEQFF
>13|NA|TRBV27|TRBD1|TRBJ1-1
TGTGCCAGCAGTCCCGCAGGGGGCCGGGAAGCTTTCTTT
CASSPAGGREAFF
>14|many|TRBV20-1|NA|TRBJ1-3
TGCAGTGCTATTGACAGGTCGAGCGGAAACACCATATATTTT
CSAIDRSSGNTIYF
>13|medium-sized|TRBV5-1|NA|TRBJ1-1
TGCGCCAGCAGGGCGTCGATGAACACTGAAGCTTTCTTT
CASRASMNTEAFF
>11|NA|TRBV7-9|TRBD2|TRBJ2-1
TGTGCCAGCAGCGGGGGGGGTGAGCAGTTCTTC
CASSGGGEQFF
>14|many|TRBV12-3/TRBV12-4|NA|TRBJ2-5
TGTGCCAGCAGTTTAGATGCGGTCGAAGAGACCCAGTACTTC
CASSLDAVEETQYF
>13|NA|TRBV5-4|NA|TRBJ2-4
TGTGCCAGCAGCTTTCGGGGTCAAAACATTCAGTACTTC
CASSFRGQNIQYF
>16|many|TRBV25-1|TRBD2|TRBJ2-1
TGTGCCAGCAAGTTCCCTCGGACTAGCGGGAGGAATGAGCAGTTCTTC
CASKFPRTSGRNEQFF
>13|many|TRBV29-1|NA|TRBJ1-2
TGCAGCGTTGATTGGGGGTCTAACTATGGCTACACCTTC
CSVDWGSNYGYTF
>16|many|TRBV15|NA|TRBJ1-3
TGTGCCACCAGCCCCCCTCATAGTATCTCTGGAAACACCATATATTTT
CATSPPHSISGNTIYF
>16|many|TRBV6-5|NA|TRBJ1-2
TGTGCCAGCAGTTACGGGAATAAACAGATTGGGGATGGCTACACCTTC
CASSYGNKQIGDGYTF